This TCR beta chain stems from a study of cytomegalovirus exposure and HLA in healthy donors. Study as a whole: Of 300 to 450 genotyped donors, more than 70% clustered with self-reported Caucasian donors. Study-wide points: Most TCR sequences showed up rarely, but some public TCRs showed up in many donors.

13 Jbeta primers and 60 Vbeta primers were used for the PCR. TCRdb's copy holds only in-frame clones and misses some; the assay was immunoSEQ multiplex PCR. The sample records some 200,000 clones, 75% to 85% being singletons. This clone has just one count. Its antigen remains unknown. Trimming cost V 0 bases and J 2 bases, with 14 bases left between them. Germline loops: CDR1 MNHNY, CDR2 SVGAGI (reference sequence). The CDR3 totals 16 residues. The sequencing input was PBMCs. This clonotype was sampled from a girl aged 10-17 years in good health and CMV-seropositive. The chain carries TRBV6-6 and TRBJ2-7, with D possibly TRBD2 on 6 matching bases. In nucleotides, the CDR3 is TGTGCCAGCAGTTACTCGAAGCTAGCGCGAACCTACGAGCAGTACTTC. This sequence encodes CASSYSKLARTYEQYF.